This T cell receptor (beta chain) was captured by sequencing in a study of T cell responses to AZD1222 COVID-19 vaccine. Study findings and constraints: Repertoires were obtained solely post-peak T cell response.

Remarks on this clone: Its antigen is unidentified.

CDR1 is KGHSH, CDR2 LQKENI, per germline. V dropped 3 bases and J dropped 8 bases, with 10 bases sitting between them. The CDR3 runs 12 residues. Produced via immunoSEQ multiplex PCR; TCRdb's table is partial and in-frame only. The sample shows 55,000 to 75,000 clones, approximately 81% of them seen only once. The receptor was isolated from an adult in good health. The sequencing here drew on peripheral blood, taken on day 0 of AZD1222 vaccination. The gene calls are TRBV18 and TRBJ1-1; D is undetermined. The CDR3 loop is CASSPRRREAFF. CDR3 bases: TGTGCCAGCTCACCGAGACGACGGGAAGCTTTCTTT.